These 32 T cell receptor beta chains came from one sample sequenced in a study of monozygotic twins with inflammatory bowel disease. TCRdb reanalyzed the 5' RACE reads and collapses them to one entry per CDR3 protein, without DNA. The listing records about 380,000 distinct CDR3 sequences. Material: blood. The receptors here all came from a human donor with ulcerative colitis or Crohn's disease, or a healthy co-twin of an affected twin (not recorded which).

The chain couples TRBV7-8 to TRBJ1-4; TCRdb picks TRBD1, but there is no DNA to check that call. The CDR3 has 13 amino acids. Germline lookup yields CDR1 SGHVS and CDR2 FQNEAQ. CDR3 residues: CASSPGTGWKLFF.

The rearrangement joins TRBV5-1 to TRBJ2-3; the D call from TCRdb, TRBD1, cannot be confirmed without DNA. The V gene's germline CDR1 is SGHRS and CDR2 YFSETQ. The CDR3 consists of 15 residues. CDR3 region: CASCLQGFSTDTQYF.

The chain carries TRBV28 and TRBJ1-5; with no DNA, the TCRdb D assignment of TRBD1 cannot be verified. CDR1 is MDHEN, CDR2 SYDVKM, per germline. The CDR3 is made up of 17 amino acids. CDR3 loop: CASSLSVFRERNQPQHF.

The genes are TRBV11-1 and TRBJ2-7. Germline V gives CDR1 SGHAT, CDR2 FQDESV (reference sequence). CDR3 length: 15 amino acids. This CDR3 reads CASSLISSYSYEQYF.

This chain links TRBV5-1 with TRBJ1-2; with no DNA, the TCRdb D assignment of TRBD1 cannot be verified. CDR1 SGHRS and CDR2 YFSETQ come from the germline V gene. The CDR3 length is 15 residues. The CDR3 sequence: CASSLDPGEVYGYTF.

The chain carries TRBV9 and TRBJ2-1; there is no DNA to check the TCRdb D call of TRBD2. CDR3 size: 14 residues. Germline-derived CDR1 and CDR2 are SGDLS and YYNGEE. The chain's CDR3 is CASSNSGGVGEQFF.

CDR3 residues: CASSSRDRVRGANVLTF. The J gene is TRBJ2-6, the V gene TRBV6-7; TCRdb calls TRBD1, which cannot be checked without DNA. TRBV6-7 is an open reading frame whose function is uncertain. The CDR3 has 17 residues.

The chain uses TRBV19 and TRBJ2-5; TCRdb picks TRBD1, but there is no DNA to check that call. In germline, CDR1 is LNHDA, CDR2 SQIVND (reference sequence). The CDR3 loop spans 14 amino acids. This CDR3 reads CASSITGGKETQYF.

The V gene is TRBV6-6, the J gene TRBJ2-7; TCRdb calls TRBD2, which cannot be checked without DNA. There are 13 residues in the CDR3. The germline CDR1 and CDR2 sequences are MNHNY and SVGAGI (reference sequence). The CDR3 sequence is CASSQGLRYEQYF.

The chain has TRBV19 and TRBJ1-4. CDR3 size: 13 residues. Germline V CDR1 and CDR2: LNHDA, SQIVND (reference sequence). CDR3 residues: CASSTGLVGKLFF.

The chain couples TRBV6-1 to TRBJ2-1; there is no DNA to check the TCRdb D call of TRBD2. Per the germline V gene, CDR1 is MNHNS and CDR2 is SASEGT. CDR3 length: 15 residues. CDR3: CASIPPGHRLSEQFF.

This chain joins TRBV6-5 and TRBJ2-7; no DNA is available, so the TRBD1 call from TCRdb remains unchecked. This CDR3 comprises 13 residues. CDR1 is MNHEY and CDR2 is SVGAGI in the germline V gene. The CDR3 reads CASSSPGAGEQYF.

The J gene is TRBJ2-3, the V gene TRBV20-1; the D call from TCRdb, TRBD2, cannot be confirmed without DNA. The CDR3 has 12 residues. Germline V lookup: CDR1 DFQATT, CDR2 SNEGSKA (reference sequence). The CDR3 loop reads CTVAGGTDTQYF.

The CDR3 is CSASDGRATEAFF. The chain joins TRBV20-1 to TRBJ1-1. The CDR3 runs to 13 residues. Germline CDR1 DFQATT, CDR2 SNEGSKA (reference sequence).

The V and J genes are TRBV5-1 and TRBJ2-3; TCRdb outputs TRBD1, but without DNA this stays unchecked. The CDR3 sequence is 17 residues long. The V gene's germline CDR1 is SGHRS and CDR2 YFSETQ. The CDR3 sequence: CASSLSSGQGLTDTQYF. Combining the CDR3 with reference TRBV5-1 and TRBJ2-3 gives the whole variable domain KAGVTQTPRYLIKTRGQQVTLSCSPISGHRSVSWYQQTPGQGLQFLFEYFSETQRNKGNFPGRFSGRQFSNSRSEMNVSTLELGDSALYLCASSLSSGQGLTDTQYFGPGTRLTVL.

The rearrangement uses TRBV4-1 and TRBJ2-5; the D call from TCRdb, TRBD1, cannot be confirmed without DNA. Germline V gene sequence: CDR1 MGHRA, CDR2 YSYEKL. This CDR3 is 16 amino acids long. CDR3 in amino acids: CASSQALGSGPETQYF.

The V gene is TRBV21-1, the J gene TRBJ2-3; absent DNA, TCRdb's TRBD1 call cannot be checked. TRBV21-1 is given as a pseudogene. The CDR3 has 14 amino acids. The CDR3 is CASSKRGNEDTQYF.

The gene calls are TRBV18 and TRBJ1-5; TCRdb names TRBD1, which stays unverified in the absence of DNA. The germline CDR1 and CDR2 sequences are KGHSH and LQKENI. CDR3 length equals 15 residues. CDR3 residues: CASSTRQGGNQPQHF.

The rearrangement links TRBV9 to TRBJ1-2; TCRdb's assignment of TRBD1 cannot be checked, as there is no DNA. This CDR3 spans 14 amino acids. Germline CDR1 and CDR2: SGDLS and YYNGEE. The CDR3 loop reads CASSVDGGTYGYTF. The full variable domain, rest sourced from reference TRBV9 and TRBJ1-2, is DSGVTQTPKHLITATGQRVTLRCSPRSGDLSVYWYQQSLDQGLQFLIQYYNGEERAKGNILERFSAQQFPDLHSELNLSSLELGDSALYFCASSVDGGTYGYTFGSGTRLTVV.

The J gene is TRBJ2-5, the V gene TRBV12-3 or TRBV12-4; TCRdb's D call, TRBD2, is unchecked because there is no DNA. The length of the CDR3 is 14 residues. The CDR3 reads CASSLRRVKETQYF.

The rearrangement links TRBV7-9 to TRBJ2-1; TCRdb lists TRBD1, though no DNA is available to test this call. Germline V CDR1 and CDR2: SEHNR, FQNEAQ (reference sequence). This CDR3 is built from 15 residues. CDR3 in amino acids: CASTPPGQGLDEQFF.

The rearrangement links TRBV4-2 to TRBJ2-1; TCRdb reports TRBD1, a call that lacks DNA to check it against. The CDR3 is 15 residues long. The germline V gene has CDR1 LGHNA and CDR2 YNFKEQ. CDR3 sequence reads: CASSQVRGGYNEQFF.

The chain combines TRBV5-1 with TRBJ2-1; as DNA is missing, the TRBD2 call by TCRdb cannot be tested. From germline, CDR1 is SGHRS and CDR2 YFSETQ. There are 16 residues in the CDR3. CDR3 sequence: CASDDTGTSGGAGQFF. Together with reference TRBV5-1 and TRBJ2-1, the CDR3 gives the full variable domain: KAGVTQTPRYLIKTRGQQVTLSCSPISGHRSVSWYQQTPGQGLQFLFEYFSETQRNKGNFPGRFSGRQFSNSRSEMNVSTLELGDSALYLCASDDTGTSGGAGQFFGPGTRLTVL.

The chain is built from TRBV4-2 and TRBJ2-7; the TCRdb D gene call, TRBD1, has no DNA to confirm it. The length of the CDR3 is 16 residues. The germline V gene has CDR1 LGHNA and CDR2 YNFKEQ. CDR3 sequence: CASSPPAGTAPGEQYF.

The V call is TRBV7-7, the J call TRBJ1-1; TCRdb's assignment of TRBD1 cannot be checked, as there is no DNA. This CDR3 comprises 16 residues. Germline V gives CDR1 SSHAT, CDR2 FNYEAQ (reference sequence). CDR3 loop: CASSPRDRAWNTEAFF.

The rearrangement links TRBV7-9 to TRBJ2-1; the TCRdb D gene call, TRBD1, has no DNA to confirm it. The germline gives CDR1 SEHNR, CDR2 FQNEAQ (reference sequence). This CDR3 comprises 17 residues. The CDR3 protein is CASKGQGNPSVYNEQFF.

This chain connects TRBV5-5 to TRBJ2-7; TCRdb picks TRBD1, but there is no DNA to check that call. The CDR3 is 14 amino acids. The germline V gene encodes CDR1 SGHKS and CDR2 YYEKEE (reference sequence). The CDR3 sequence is CASSLSGRVHEQYF.

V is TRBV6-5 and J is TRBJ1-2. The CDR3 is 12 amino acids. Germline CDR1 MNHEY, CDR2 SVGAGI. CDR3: CASSPRNYGYTF.

The CDR3 here is CASSDDGGSTDTQYF. The chain uses TRBV6-4 and TRBJ2-3; lacking DNA, the TRBD1 call made by TCRdb goes unchecked. Germline CDR1 reads MRHNA; CDR2 reads SNTAGT. The CDR3 length is 15 residues.

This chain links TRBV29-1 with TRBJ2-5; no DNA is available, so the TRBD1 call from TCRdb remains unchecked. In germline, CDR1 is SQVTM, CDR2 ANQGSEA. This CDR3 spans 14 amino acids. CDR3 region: CSGQNRGEGETQHF.

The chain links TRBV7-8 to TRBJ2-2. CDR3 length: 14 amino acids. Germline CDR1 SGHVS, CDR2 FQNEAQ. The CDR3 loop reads CASSSAGETGELFF.

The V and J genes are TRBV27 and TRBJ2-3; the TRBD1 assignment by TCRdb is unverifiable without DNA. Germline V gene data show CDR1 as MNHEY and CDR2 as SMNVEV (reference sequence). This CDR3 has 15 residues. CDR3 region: CASRESGGRTDTQYF.